Sequencing of this TCR beta chain was carried out in a study of T cells after yellow fever vaccination. Across the whole study: Fractions with few cells were prepared using SMART-Seq v4 Ultra Low Input. Study-level findings and limits: Most clones from primary vaccination were detected again post-booster (roughly 96% CD4, more than 85% CD8). Abundant clonotypes from the bulk population could get into FACS-sorted repertoires as contaminants.

For TCR, cDNA came from 5'RACE template switching, which added a universal primer site and UMIs. In TCRdb, the 5' RACE reads were re-called with MiXCR into one record per CDR3 protein. The top ten clones hold roughly 0.5% of a sample with 200,000 to 300,000 distinct CDR3 sequences, over 10% of them seen once. This CDR3 is built from 16 residues. Germline CDR1 and CDR2: SGHVS and FQNEAQ. V gave up 5 bases and J gave up 2 bases; unmatched junction bases: 6. In the case of this clonotype: Its target is not known.

The starting material was CD4+ T cells sorted from PBMCs, obtained 45 days after the yellow fever booster vaccination. The clonotype comes from a man aged 25 to 40 who received the YFV17D yellow fever vaccine. The V call is TRBV7-8, the J call TRBJ2-1, with 10 bases lining up with TRBD2. As DNA, the CDR3 is TGTGCCAGCAGCCCCCCTAGCGGGAGACCCTACAATGAGCAGTTCTTC. Protein: CASSPPSGRPYNEQFF.